The clone carrying this T cell receptor (beta chain) appeared many times. The data were obtained in a study of blood T cell repertoires in COVID-19. Whole-study context: The United States, Italy and Spain provided the acute and convalescent COVID-19 samples. The analysed material was cDNA or gDNA that came from T cells, B-cell-depleted T cells, or PBMCs.

Produced via immunoSEQ multiplex PCR; TCRdb's table is partial and in-frame only. Among some 150,000 clones, around 83% were seen once, and the ten largest hold roughly 1%. Trimming stripped 2 bases from V and 4 bases from J, with 14 bases between. The CDR3 loop spans 15 amino acids. Germline V gene sequence: CDR1 LNHNV, CDR2 YYDKDF (reference sequence). The source of this sequence is a middle-aged man with acute or convalescent COVID-19. V and J are TRBV15 and TRBJ1-1; tentative D call: TRBD1 (6 bases). Sequenced material: peripheral blood. The CDR3 sequence is CATSRSGRGLTEAFF. The CDR3 coding sequence is TGTGCCACCAGCAGATCCGGGCGGGGGCTCACTGAAGCTTTCTTT.